The clone carrying this TCR beta chain has a count of ten or more. TCRdb re-called the 5' RACE reads with MiXCR, one entry per CDR3 protein. Among about 53,000 distinct CDR3 sequences listed, 14% to 15% were seen once. There are 14 residues in the CDR3. Germline V CDR1 and CDR2: KGHSH, LQKENI. Trimming took off 3 bases at V and 1 base at J, with 6 bases between the two ends. The entry originates in a study of T cells of healthy individuals. This chain joins TRBV18 and TRBJ2-2; D ambiguous. The sequence came from a human donor in good health. CDR3 in amino acids: CASSPTKNTGELFF. DNA for the CDR3: TGTGCCAGCTCACCGACAAAGAACACCGGGGAGCTGTTTTTT.